The 32 T cell receptor beta chains below were found in one sample sequenced in a study of T cell changes during pregnancy in multiple sclerosis. Here immunoSEQ multiplex PCR was the method, and the copy in TCRdb shows in-frame clones only, minus some. The table has about 100,000 clones, about 94% seen once; the top ten hold over 0.7%. The sequencing used peripheral blood, collected before pregnancy. The source is a female donor with multiple sclerosis, enrolled in a pregnancy study.

The CDR3 reads CASSVDTGNSETQYF. The CDR3 DNA is TGTGCCAGCAGCGTAGATACAGGCAATTCGGAGACCCAGTACTTC. The genes are TRBV9 and TRBJ2-5; D is possibly TRBD1 (5 bases). The CDR3 is made up of 15 amino acids. V dropped 0 bases and J dropped 5 bases, with 14 bases sitting between them. Germline CDR1 SGDLS, CDR2 YYNGEE.

This chain uses TRBV15 with TRBJ2-2; 14 bases fit TRBD2. The CDR3 spans 19 residues. V gave up 8 bases and J gave up 7 bases; unmatched junction bases: 18. The germline gives CDR1 LNHNV, CDR2 YYDKDF (reference sequence). CDR3 loop: CATYHGPGLAGVMGGELFF. The CDR3 coding sequence is TGTGCCACCTACCATGGCCCGGGACTAGCGGGAGTGATGGGCGGGGAGCTGTTTTTT.

This chain uses TRBV6-6 with TRBJ2-1; 9 positions agree with TRBD2. Trimming took 7 bases from V and 1 from J; bases not matched to a gene: 5. The germline V gene encodes CDR1 MNHNY and CDR2 SVGAGI (reference sequence). There are 15 residues in the CDR3. CDR3 amino acids: CASTSTSGSYNEQFF. Here the CDR3 DNA reads TGTGCCAGCACCTCTACTAGCGGGTCCTACAATGAGCAGTTCTTC.

V usage is TRBV10-1 and J usage is TRBJ1-4; 9 nucleotides agree with TRBD1. Trimming at V came to 6 bases and at J to 6 bases, leaving 5 bases not matched to a gene. The CDR3 covers 14 residues. Germline V gene lookup returns CDR1 WNHNN and CDR2 SYGVQD (reference sequence). Written as DNA, the CDR3 is TGCGCCAGCAGGAGACAGGGGGGAGATGAAAAACTGTTTTTT. Protein product: CASRRQGGDEKLFF.

This chain links TRBV27 with TRBJ2-1; 7 bases map to TRBD1. The CDR3 extends over 15 amino acids. Unmatched junction bases numbered 7, after V lost 8 bases and J lost 0 bases. In germline, CDR1 is MNHEY, CDR2 SMNVEV (reference sequence). CDR3 sequence reads: CASGRGPSSYNEQFF. The CDR3 region has the DNA TGTGCCAGCGGTAGGGGGCCGAGCTCCTACAATGAGCAGTTCTTC.

The chain is built from TRBV4-1 and TRBJ2-3, with D possibly TRBD2 on 7 matching bases. This CDR3 contains 16 residues. Trimming shortened V by 0 bases and J by 5 bases, and 15 bases separated the two germline ends. Germline CDR1 and CDR2: MGHRA and YSYEKL. The CDR3 bases are TGCGCCAGCAGCCAAGATGCGGCGGGGGCGGGAGATACGCAGTATTTT. It encodes CASSQDAAGAGDTQYF.

V gene TRBV7-8 combines with J gene TRBJ2-5, with 11 bases identical to TRBD2. Per germline, CDR1 SGHVS and CDR2 FQNEAQ. The CDR3 runs to 17 residues. The ends lost 7 bases at V and 2 bases at J; junction bases unmatched: 12. CDR3 residues: CASTSRLGLADQETQYF. DNA of the CDR3: TGTGCCAGCACCTCTAGACTGGGACTAGCGGATCAAGAGACCCAGTACTTC.

The J gene is TRBJ1-1, the V gene TRBV6-1; TRBD1 matches 7 bases. J was trimmed by 0 bases and V by 5 bases; bases with no gene match: 3. The CDR3 loop spans 14 amino acids. Germline CDR1 and CDR2: MNHNS and SASEGT. The CDR3 DNA sequence: TGTGCCAGCAGTCCGGGACAGTTGAACACTGAAGCTTTCTTT. As protein: CASSPGQLNTEAFF.

This chain joins TRBV5-1 and TRBJ1-1; 8 nucleotides match TRBD1. CDR1 SGHRS and CDR2 YFSETQ come from the germline V gene. The length of the CDR3 is 19 residues. The V gene end was trimmed by 1 base and the J gene end by 0 bases; junction bases not matched to a gene: 14. The CDR3 DNA sequence: TGCGCCAGCAGCTTGACTCCCCGGGACAGGTCGAAAATGAACACTGAAGCTTTCTTT. Residues: CASSLTPRDRSKMNTEAFF.

This chain connects TRBV5-1 to TRBJ2-7; the D gene is possibly TRBD1 (5 bases). The CDR3 is 14 residues long. Germline lookup yields CDR1 SGHRS and CDR2 YFSETQ. Trimming stripped 1 base from V and 1 base from J, with 9 bases between. The CDR3 DNA reads TGCGCCAGCAGCTTGTTGACAGTATCCTACGAGCAGTACTTC. Protein product: CASSLLTVSYEQYF.

The genes are TRBV5-8 and TRBJ1-5, with D possibly matching TRBD1 (5 bases). V lost 1 base and J lost 0, with 11 bases in between. The CDR3 runs to 16 residues. Germline V gene lookup returns CDR1 SGHTS and CDR2 YDEGEE. The CDR3 region is CASSLSTGNSNQPQHF. CDR3 coding DNA: TGTGCCAGCAGCTTGAGTACAGGTAATAGCAATCAGCCCCAGCATTTT.

This clone was seen only once. The chain is built from TRBV6-5 and TRBJ2-3; TRBD1 aligns across 10 bases. This CDR3 is built from 13 residues. The trim removed 10 bases at V and 7 bases at J, leaving 8 bases unmatched. The germline V gene has CDR1 MNHEY and CDR2 SVGAGI. The CDR3 DNA reads TGTGCCATCCGGGACAGGGGTTGGAATACGCAGTATTTT. This sequence encodes CAIRDRGWNTQYF.

The V and J genes are TRBV28 and TRBJ1-5; weak D call: TRBD1 (5 bases). The CDR3 sequence is 15 residues long. Trimming shortened V by 9 bases and J by 1 base, and 16 bases separated the two germline ends. Per the germline V gene, CDR1 is MDHEN and CDR2 is SYDVKM. The CDR3 here is CASVKGGTSNQPQHF. The CDR3 DNA reads TGTGCCAGTGTTAAGGGAGGGACGAGCAATCAGCCCCAGCATTTT. Supplemented by reference TRBV28 and TRBJ1-5, the full variable domain reads DVKVTQSSRYLVKRTGEKVFLECVQDMDHENMFWYRQDPGLGLRLIYFSYDVKMKEKGDIPEGYSVSREKKERFSLILESASTNQTSMYLCASVKGGTSNQPQHFGDGTRLSIL.

This chain links TRBV29-1 with TRBJ1-5; 8 bases map to TRBD1. The germline V gene has CDR1 SQVTM and CDR2 ANQGSEA. CDR3 length equals 19 residues. V lost 3 bases to trimming and J lost 2 bases; unmatched junction nucleotides: 18. CDR3 in DNA: TGCAGCGTTGATCAGGACAGGGATAAAGTTGGATCGCGCAATCAGCCCCAGCATTTT. As protein: CSVDQDRDKVGSRNQPQHF. Filled out from reference TRBV29-1 and TRBJ1-5, the complete variable domain reads SAVISQKPSRDICQRGTSLTIQCQVDSQVTMMFWYRQQPGQSLTLIATANQGSEATYESGFVIDKFPISRPNLTFSTLTVSNMSPEDSSIYLCSVDQDRDKVGSRNQPQHFGDGTRLSIL.

The gene calls are TRBV6-5 and TRBJ2-1; 7 positions agree with TRBD2. V was pared by 7 bases and J by 4 bases, with 4 bases of the junction left unmatched. This CDR3 has 13 amino acids. Germline V CDR1 and CDR2: MNHEY, SVGAGI. CDR3 nucleotide sequence: TGTGCCAGCACGTCCGGGGGGTACAATGAGCAGTTCTTC. Amino acid sequence: CASTSGGYNEQFF.

The count of this clone is one. This chain links TRBV23-1 with TRBJ2-7, with D unclear. TRBV23-1 is classed as an ORF, of uncertain function. Trimming removed 11 bases at V and 0 bases at J, with 11 bases between. The CDR3 has 12 residues. This chain's CDR3 is CAATPLSYEQYF. The CDR3 nucleotides are TGCGCCGCGACACCCCTCTCCTACGAGCAGTACTTC.

This clone was detected only once. The V gene is TRBV19, the J gene TRBJ1-1, with 7 positions matching TRBD1. The CDR3 is 13 residues long. Germline V gene data show CDR1 as LNHDA and CDR2 as SQIVND (reference sequence). The junction had 5 bases not matched to a gene; V was cut back by 5 bases and J by 5 bases. This CDR3 reads CASSGDSWTEAFF. For the CDR3, the DNA is TGTGCCAGTAGTGGGGACAGTTGGACTGAAGCTTTCTTT.

The chain carries TRBV6-5 and TRBJ2-1, with TRBD1 identical over 8 bases. Per the germline V gene, CDR1 is MNHEY and CDR2 is SVGAGI. V was clipped by 4 bases and J by 9 bases; unmatched bases: 14. The CDR3 loop spans 16 amino acids. CDR3 in amino acids: CASSSGAGGFIGEQFF. Written as DNA, the CDR3 is TGTGCCAGCAGTTCAGGGGCAGGGGGCTTCATCGGTGAGCAGTTCTTC.

J is TRBJ1-2 and V is TRBV5-1, with 12 bases that match TRBD1. J was trimmed by 1 base and V by 3 bases; bases with no gene match: 4. The CDR3 consists of 16 residues. Germline CDR1 is SGHRS and CDR2 is YFSETQ. The CDR3 spells CASSSGTGGLNYGYTF. The DNA for the CDR3 is TGCGCCAGCAGCTCAGGGACAGGGGGCCTTAACTATGGCTACACCTTC.

This sequence joins TRBV7-2 and TRBJ1-3; no clear D gene. Germline V CDR1 and CDR2: SGHTA, FQGNSA. V was pared by 5 bases and J by 4 bases, with 9 bases between. The length of the CDR3 is 13 residues. The CDR3 sequence is CASSPSPGNTIYF. For the CDR3, the DNA is TGTGCCAGCAGCCCGAGTCCAGGAAACACCATATATTTT.

The rearrangement joins TRBV5-1 to TRBJ1-2; a weak D match, TRBD1 (6 bases). V lost 3 bases, J lost 5 bases, and 14 bases lay in between. Germline V CDR1 and CDR2: SGHRS, YFSETQ. This CDR3 is built from 14 residues. CDR3 amino acids: CASSYKDSSYGYTF. As DNA, the CDR3 is TGCGCCAGCAGCTACAAGGACAGTTCTTATGGCTACACCTTC.

The table lists this clone with a few counts. The chain carries TRBV7-2 and TRBJ2-2; 8 bases fit TRBD1. CDR1 SGHTA and CDR2 FQGNSA come from the germline V gene. With 4 bases clipped from V and 3 bases from J, the junction kept 1 base outside the gene matches. The CDR3 contains 14 residues. In DNA, the CDR3 is TGTGCCAGCAGCTCCAGGGGGCACACCGGGGAGCTGTTTTTT. This encodes CASSSRGHTGELFF.

V is TRBV11-2 and J is TRBJ1-4; D unclear. V was cut by 3 bases and J by 0 bases, with 5 bases left in between. CDR1 is SGHAT and CDR2 is FQNNGV in the germline V gene. There are 14 residues in the CDR3. The CDR3, as DNA: TGTGCCAGCAGCTTGAGAGCAACTAATGAAAAACTGTTTTTT. Translating gives CASSLRATNEKLFF.

Notes on this clone: A much larger clone sits a single nucleotide away, making a read error possible. The chain carries TRBV27 and TRBJ1-2, with D unclear. Trimming stripped 2 bases from V and 0 bases from J, with 7 bases between. The CDR3 extends over 14 amino acids. The germline V gene encodes CDR1 MNHEY and CDR2 SMNVEV (reference sequence). The chain's CDR3 is CASSLHSTNYGYTF. CDR3 DNA: TGTGCCAGCAGTTTACACAGTACTAACTATGGCTACACCTTC.

The CDR3 loop is CASSPYRGAYEQYF. The DNA for the CDR3 is TGTGCCAGCAGCCCCTACAGGGGGGCCTACGAGCAGTACTTC. This rearrangement joins TRBV11-2 to TRBJ2-7; 8 nucleotides align to TRBD1. J gave up 2 bases and V 5 bases, and 5 bases lay outside the gene matches. Germline CDR1 and CDR2: SGHAT and FQNNGV. The CDR3 has 14 residues. Full variable domain (outside the CDR3, taken from reference TRBV11-2 and TRBJ2-7): EAGVAQSPRYKIIEKRQSVAFWCNPISGHATLYWYQQILGQGPKLLIQFQNNGVVDDSQLPKDRFSAERLKGVDSTLKIQPAKLEDSAVYLCASSPYRGAYEQYFGPGTRLTVT.

V and J are TRBV5-1 and TRBJ1-4, with D maybe TRBD1 (6 bases). Trimming removed 4 bases at V and 7 bases at J, with 11 bases between. The CDR3 consists of 13 residues. CDR1 is SGHRS and CDR2 is YFSETQ in the germline V gene. The CDR3 coding sequence is TGCGCCAGCAGCATCAGGGGTTCTGAAAAACTGTTTTTT. It codes for CASSIRGSEKLFF. Combining the CDR3 with reference TRBV5-1 and TRBJ1-4 gives the whole variable domain KAGVTQTPRYLIKTRGQQVTLSCSPISGHRSVSWYQQTPGQGLQFLFEYFSETQRNKGNFPGRFSGRQFSNSRSEMNVSTLELGDSALYLCASSIRGSEKLFFGSGTQLSVL.

The sample holds a few counts of this clone. The chain links TRBV30 to TRBJ1-4; D gene unclear. CDR3 length equals 16 residues. Trimming removed 0 bases at V and 0 bases at J, with 11 bases between. In germline, CDR1 is GTSNPN, CDR2 SVGIG (reference sequence). The CDR3 DNA reads TGTGCCTGGAGTGTACGAAGGAGATCAACTAATGAAAAACTGTTTTTT. The encoded protein is CAWSVRRRSTNEKLFF.

The chain carries TRBV6-6 and TRBJ2-7, with a possible D match to TRBD1 (5 bases). The germline V gene encodes CDR1 MNHNY and CDR2 SVGAGI (reference sequence). The CDR3 loop spans 11 amino acids. Trimming stripped 7 bases from V and 5 bases from J, with 9 bases between. The CDR3: CASTIGDEQYF. The CDR3 DNA sequence: TGTGCCAGCACCATAGGGGACGAGCAGTACTTC.

Only one count was recorded for this clone. V usage is TRBV21-1 and J usage is TRBJ2-4; TRBD1 reflects the table's D call only, with no check against the DNA. TRBV21-1 is shown as a pseudogene. The CDR3 extends over 16 amino acids. For the CDR3, the DNA is TGTGCCAGCAGAGGACAGGGGGTAGGAGCCAAAAACATTCAGTACTTC. It is translated as CASRGQGVGAKNIQYF.

The CDR3 coding sequence is TGTGCCAGCAGTGGGAGACAGGGAATAAGTGGCTACACCTTC. This translates into CASSGRQGISGYTF. The V gene is TRBV2, the J gene TRBJ1-2; TRBD1 matches at 7 bases. After removal of 4 bases from V and 7 bases from J, the junction contained 9 bases not matched to a gene. The CDR3 runs to 14 residues. CDR1 and CDR2 (germline): SNHLY, FYNNEI.

This rearrangement joins TRBV19 to TRBJ1-5; 8 bases fit TRBD1. Germline CDR1 reads LNHDA; CDR2 reads SQIVND (reference sequence). Trimming took 7 bases from V and 9 from J; bases not matched to a gene: 23. This CDR3 contains 18 residues. The CDR3 DNA is TGTGCCAGTATCGAATCCCTTCCCAGGAGGACAGGGATACCGCCCCAGCATTTT. Its protein is CASIESLPRRTGIPPQHF.

The gene calls are TRBV9 and TRBJ2-7; TRBD1 agrees at 12 bases. Looked up from germline, CDR1 is SGDLS and CDR2 is YYNGEE. V shed 3 bases, J shed 5 bases, and the junction held 6 bases outside the gene matches. The CDR3 is made up of 15 amino acids. CDR3 amino acids: CASSGGTGGGDEQYF. DNA of the CDR3: TGTGCCAGCAGCGGGGGGACAGGGGGCGGAGACGAGCAGTACTTC. Complete variable domain (other parts from reference TRBV9 and TRBJ2-7): DSGVTQTPKHLITATGQRVTLRCSPRSGDLSVYWYQQSLDQGLQFLIQYYNGEERAKGNILERFSAQQFPDLHSELNLSSLELGDSALYFCASSGGTGGGDEQYFGPGTRLTVT.